The entry below describes one TCR beta chain. This clonotype was seen a few times. The clone's antigen remains unknown. Nothing much larger sits one base from this clone, and base qualities are not available. The sample was run on an Illumina NovaSeq 6000. cDNA libraries for TCRalpha and TCRbeta were prepared by 5'RACE using constant-segment primers, with sample barcodes and unique molecular identifiers added. Trizol reagent was used to extract RNA from every sample. Amplification of the libraries took two PCR steps, and the second step added a second sample barcode plus Illumina TruSeq adapters. The libraries were sequenced on an Illumina NovaSeq using 2 x 150 bp paired-end reads. The authors' analysis ran thus. Demultiplexing of reads and collapsing into UMI-guided consensus sequences were performed with migec v1.2.7. With mixcr v2.1.11, UMI consensuses were aligned to TRA and TRB V and J templates and assembled into clonotypes. Clonotypes were classified as expanded or contracted when called significant by both edgeR and NoisET, with noise models trained on biological replicates. edgeR calls used a false discovery rate-adjusted p below 0.01 and a log2 fold-change threshold of 1. As an exploratory analysis of dynamics, max-normalized trajectories of the 1000 most abundant clonotypes were examined with PCA combined with hierarchical clustering. Each responding clone was given a CD4 or CD8 phenotype based on the CD4+ and CD8+ repertoires, which had been sequenced separately. Clones were called with MiXCR by TCRdb after fastp trimmed the public reads at Q25, and only in-frame beta chains were retained. Identical CDR3 proteins give one entry, which carries the most common genes and DNA. Clone size and V and J calls follow TCRdb, not the original study. In all, the sample holds 200,000 to 250,000 distinct CDR3 sequences, and approximately 30% of those were seen once. The top ten clones comprise 10% to 12% of the sample.

The germline V gene (reference sequence) yields LNHNV for CDR1 and YYDKDF for CDR2. The CDR3 covers 14 residues, taking in both the cysteine and the phenylalanine. Just CDR3 DNA is preserved here, 42 bases in frame from base 1. V lost 8 bases and J lost 1 base; the stretch between them is 12 bases long. The sample originates from a study of T-cell memory formation after mild COVID-19 (dated by TCRdb to about 2021). The study in broad terms: Most TCR sequence clusters were specific to one of the two donors. In two donors, T-cell clones that expanded and contracted after mild COVID-19 were tracked by sequencing TCRalpha and TCRbeta repertoires over time. The cohort comprised two young, previously healthy adult volunteers, one female and one male. The paper's findings and limits, for the study overall: The detection of some responding clones in pre-infection memory suggests that pre-existing cross-reactive memory T cells joined the SARS-CoV-2 response. Contracting CD4+ clones appeared mostly in the CM and EM memory subsets, whereas CD8+ clones were enriched in EMRA. SARS-CoV-2 specificity of the second-wave clones peaking on day 37 was not confirmed. Clones that contracted from day 15 to 85 showed balanced CD4/CD8 phenotypes, whereas a second wave of clones that expanded from day 15 to 37 leaned towards CD4+. The study included only a couple of mild cases, and larger cohorts that include severe cases with pre-infection samples were judged to be necessary.

Ficoll-Paque density gradient centrifugation was used to isolate PBMCs. The sample consisted of PBMCs or a T cell subset sorted from them (not recorded which). The V gene is TRBV15 and the J gene is TRBJ1-5; the D region possibly corresponds to TRBD1 (5 bases align). This clonotype originated in an adult woman who had mild COVID-19 (a few samples of this study predate the infection). The sample titles of this study are shuffled in the database, so cell type and time point are left out; the donor was told from shared clones. The DNA sequence is TGTGCCACCCGGGGGGGTGTAAGCAATCAGCCCCAGCATTTT. Translation gives CATRGGVSNQPQHF.